This entry is about one T cell receptor (beta chain). No cognate antigen has been identified for it. No much larger clone is present one base from it, and per-base qualities are unavailable. This sample is part of a study of human T cells and chemical hapten exposure (dated by TCRdb to about 2021). A note on the overall study: For sensitization, 2% DPC in acetone was applied to a roughly 2 cm by roughly 2 cm area of upper inner arm skin. Throughout the study period of around 25 weeks, patients also received therapeutic DPC doses to the scalp every week. This study followed changes in the peripheral blood TCR repertoire in vivo during primary and secondary sensitization of alopecia patients to the hapten diphenylcyclopropenone (DPC). Around 30 alopecia patients provided blood for TCR sequencing at one to four time points (pre-sensitization, 2, 6 and 24 weeks). The mostly female patient cohort included alopecia areata with under or over 50% scalp involvement, alopecia totalis and alopecia universalis. Blood samples were taken from patients before sensitization (week 0) and then at 2, 6 and about 24 weeks after DPC sensitization. Patch tests used Finn chambers with 0.01% DPC on the upper back, scored after 6 days by International Contact Dermatitis Research Group standards. Libraries were combined into a pool for sequencing, and differences in TCR yield between samples came mainly from small differences in library volumes within the pool.

Beyond this particular receptor, the publication reports: Compared with pre-sensitization or healthy control sets, expanded TCRs formed significantly more large CDR3 similarity clusters, which is consistent with antigen-driven responses. A positive correlation was found between the number of PT1 expanded TCRs and patch test score, with significance reached at thresholds 8, 16 and 32 but not 4. DPC sensitization did not change how many TCRs were above 1 in 1000 frequency, and no evidence was found of alterations in global repertoire structure. Alopecia, a presumed autoimmune disease, was present in all patients, so the immune response of the patients might differ from that of healthy individuals. Repeated subsampling changed both the strength of the expansion versus patch-test correlation and the threshold at which the correlation became significant.

The meaning of the sample's time point label: pre-sensitization, week 0. The treatment or condition label for this specimen denotes: therapeutic diphenylcyclopropenone sensitization with weekly scalp DPC. Blood at each patch-test visit was drawn before the patch test was applied. Eligible patients were aged 18 to 70, diagnosed with alopecia, deemed suitable for DPC therapy, and excluded if pregnant. Unfractionated whole blood was collected in Tempus Blood RNA tubes, and total RNA was extracted from that blood. The V and J ends are trimmed by 0 bases and 7 bases, leaving 7 bases between them. CDR1 and CDR2, per the germline V gene (reference sequence), are LNHNV and YYDKDF. The CDR3 covers 13 residues, taking in both the cysteine and the phenylalanine. Only CDR3 DNA is held: 39 bases, read in frame from base 1. Libraries were built with RACE. The sample was run on a NextSeq 500. Library preparation attached unique molecular identifiers to individual cDNA molecules for quantitative, reproducible TCR counting. Both TCR alpha and TCR beta chains were sequenced from each blood RNA sample. As for the authors' bioinformatics: The median number of TCRs per sample was 95,638, ranging from 23,224 to 690,600. V, J and CDR3 annotation of the TCR reads was carried out using the Decombinator software suite. For PS versus PT1 abundance plots, all samples were subsampled to the same number of TCRs (28,000). TCRs were defined as expanded if absent before sensitization and observed at least eight times at the 2-week time point. Clones were called with MiXCR by TCRdb after fastp trimmed the public reads at Q25, and only in-frame beta chains were retained. Entries that share a CDR3 protein sequence are merged under the most common genes and DNA. TCRdb assigned the V and J calls; the authors' analysis was not used. The sample table records around 200,000 distinct CDR3 sequences; around 30% of these occur just once. The ten largest make up about 2.8% of the sample.

The sequences come from whole blood, collected in connection with sensitization to the hapten diphenylcyclopropenone (DPC). This TCR came from a woman in her twenties or thirties with alopecia areata. Some clones in this sample may be carry-over from other donors' samples. The V and J genes are TRBV15 and TRBJ1-5, with the identity of the D gene unclear. The DNA sequence is as follows: TGTGCCACCAGCAGAGATGGCGGGCAGCCCCAGCATTTT. Protein translation: CATSRDGGQPQHF.